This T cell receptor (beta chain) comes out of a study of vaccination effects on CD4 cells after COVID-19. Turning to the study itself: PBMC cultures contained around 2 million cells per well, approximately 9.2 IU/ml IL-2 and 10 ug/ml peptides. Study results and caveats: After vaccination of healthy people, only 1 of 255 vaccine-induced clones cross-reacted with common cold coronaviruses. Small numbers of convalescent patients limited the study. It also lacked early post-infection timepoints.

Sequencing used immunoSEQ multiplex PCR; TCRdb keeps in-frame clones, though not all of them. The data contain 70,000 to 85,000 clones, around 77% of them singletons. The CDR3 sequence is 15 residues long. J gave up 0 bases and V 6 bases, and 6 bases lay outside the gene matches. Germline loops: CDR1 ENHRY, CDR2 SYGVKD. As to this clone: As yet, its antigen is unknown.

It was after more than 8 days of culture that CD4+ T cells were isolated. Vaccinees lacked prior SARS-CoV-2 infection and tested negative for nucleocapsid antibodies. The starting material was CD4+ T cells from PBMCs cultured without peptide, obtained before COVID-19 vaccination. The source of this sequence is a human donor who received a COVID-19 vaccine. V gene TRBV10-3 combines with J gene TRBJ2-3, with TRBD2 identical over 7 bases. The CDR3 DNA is TGTGCCATCAGCCGGGGGGTCGCTAGCACAGATACGCAGTATTTT. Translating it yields CAISRGVASTDTQYF.